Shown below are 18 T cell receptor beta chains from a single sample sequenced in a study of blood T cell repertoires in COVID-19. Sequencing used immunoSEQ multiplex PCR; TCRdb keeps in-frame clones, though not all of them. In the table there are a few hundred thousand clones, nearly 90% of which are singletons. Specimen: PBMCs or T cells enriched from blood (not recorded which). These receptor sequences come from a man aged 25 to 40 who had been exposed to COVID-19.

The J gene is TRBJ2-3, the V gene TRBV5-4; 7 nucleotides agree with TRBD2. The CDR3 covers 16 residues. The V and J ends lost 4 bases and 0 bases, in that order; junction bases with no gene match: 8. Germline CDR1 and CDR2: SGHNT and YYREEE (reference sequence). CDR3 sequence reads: CASSRPSGTSTDTQYF. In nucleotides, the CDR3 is TGTGCCAGCAGCCGACCTAGCGGAACTAGCACAGATACGCAGTATTTT.

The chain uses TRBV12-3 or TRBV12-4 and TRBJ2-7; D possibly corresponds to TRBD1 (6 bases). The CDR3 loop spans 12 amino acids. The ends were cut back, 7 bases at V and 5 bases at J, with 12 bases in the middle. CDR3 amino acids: CASTGHGNEQYF. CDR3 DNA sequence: TGTGCCAGCACGGGACACGGTAACGAGCAGTACTTC.

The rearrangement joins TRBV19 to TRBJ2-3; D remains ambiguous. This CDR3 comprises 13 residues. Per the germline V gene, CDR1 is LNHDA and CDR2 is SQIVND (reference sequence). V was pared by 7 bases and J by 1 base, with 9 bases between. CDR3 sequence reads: CASMEPGTDTQYF. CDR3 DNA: TGTGCCAGTATGGAGCCGGGCACAGATACGCAGTATTTT.

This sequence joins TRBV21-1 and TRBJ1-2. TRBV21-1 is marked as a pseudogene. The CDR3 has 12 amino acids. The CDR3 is CASSKGSSGYTF. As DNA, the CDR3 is TGTGCCAGCAGCAAAGGGAGTAGTGGCTACACCTTC.

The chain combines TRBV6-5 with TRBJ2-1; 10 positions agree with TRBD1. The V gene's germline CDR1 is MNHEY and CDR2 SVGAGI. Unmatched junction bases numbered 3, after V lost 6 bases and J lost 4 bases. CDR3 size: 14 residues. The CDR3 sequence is CASSQGQGYNEQFF. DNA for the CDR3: TGTGCCAGCAGCCAGGGACAGGGGTACAATGAGCAGTTCTTC.

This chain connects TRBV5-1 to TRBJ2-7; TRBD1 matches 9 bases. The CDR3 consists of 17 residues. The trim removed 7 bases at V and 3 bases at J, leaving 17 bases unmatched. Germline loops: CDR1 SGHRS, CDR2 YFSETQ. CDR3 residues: CASAPTLVGTGSYEQYF. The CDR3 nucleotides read TGCGCCAGCGCACCAACTCTGGTCGGGACAGGGAGCTACGAGCAGTACTTC. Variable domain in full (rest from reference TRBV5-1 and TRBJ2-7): KAGVTQTPRYLIKTRGQQVTLSCSPISGHRSVSWYQQTPGQGLQFLFEYFSETQRNKGNFPGRFSGRQFSNSRSEMNVSTLELGDSALYLCASAPTLVGTGSYEQYFGPGTRLTVT.

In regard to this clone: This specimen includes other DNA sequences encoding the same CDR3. The CDR3 sequence: CASSQAGGQETQYF. CDR3 bases: TGTGCCAGCAGCCAAGCGGGAGGGCAAGAGACCCAGTACTTC. The chain carries TRBV4-2 and TRBJ2-5; 8 positions agree with TRBD2. J gave up 2 bases and V 1 base, and 0 bases lay outside the gene matches. The CDR3 covers 14 residues. Germline lookup yields CDR1 LGHNA and CDR2 YNFKEQ.

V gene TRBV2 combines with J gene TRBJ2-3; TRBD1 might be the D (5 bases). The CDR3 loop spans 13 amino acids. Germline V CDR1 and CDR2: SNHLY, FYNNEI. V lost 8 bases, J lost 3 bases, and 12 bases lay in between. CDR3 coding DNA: TGTGCCAGCCGAATTCAGGGTACAGATACGCAGTATTTT. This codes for CASRIQGTDTQYF.

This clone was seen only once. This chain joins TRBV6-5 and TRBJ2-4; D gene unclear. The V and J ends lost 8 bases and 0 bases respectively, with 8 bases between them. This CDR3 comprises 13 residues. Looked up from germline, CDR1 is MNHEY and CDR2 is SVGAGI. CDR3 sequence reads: CASLRSAKNIQYF. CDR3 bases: TGTGCCAGCTTACGGTCAGCCAAAAACATTCAGTACTTC.

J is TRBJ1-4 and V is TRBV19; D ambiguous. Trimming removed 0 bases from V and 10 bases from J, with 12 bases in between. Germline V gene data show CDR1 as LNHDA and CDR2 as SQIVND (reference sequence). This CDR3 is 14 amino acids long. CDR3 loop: CASSIDLGTIKLFF. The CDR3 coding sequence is TGTGCCAGTAGTATAGATCTCGGCACTATAAAACTGTTTTTT.

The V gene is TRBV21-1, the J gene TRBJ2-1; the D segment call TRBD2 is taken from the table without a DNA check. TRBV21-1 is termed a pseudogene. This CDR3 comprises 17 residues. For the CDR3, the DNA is TGTGCCAGCAGGGGACTAGCGGGGGTCAACTCCTACAATGAGCAGTTCTTC. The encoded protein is CASRGLAGVNSYNEQFF.

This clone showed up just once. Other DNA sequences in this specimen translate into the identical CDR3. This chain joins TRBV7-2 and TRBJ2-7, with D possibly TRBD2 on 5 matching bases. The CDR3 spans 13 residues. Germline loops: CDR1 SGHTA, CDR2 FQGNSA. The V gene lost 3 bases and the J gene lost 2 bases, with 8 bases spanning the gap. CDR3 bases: TGTGCCAGCAGCTTGACCGGGGCCTACGAGCAGTACTTC. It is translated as CASSLTGAYEQYF. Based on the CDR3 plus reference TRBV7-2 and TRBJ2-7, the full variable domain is GAGVSQSPSNKVTEKGKDVELRCDPISGHTALYWYRQSLGQGLEFLIYFQGNSAPDKSGLPSDRFSAERTGGSVSTLTIQRTQQEDSAVYLCASSLTGAYEQYFGPGTRLTVT.

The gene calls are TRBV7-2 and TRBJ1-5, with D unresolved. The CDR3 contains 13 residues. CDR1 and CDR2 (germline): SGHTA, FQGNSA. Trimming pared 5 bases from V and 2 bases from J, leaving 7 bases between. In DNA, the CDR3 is TGTGCCAGCAGCGGGCGTCGCAATCAGCCCCAGCATTTT. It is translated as CASSGRRNQPQHF.

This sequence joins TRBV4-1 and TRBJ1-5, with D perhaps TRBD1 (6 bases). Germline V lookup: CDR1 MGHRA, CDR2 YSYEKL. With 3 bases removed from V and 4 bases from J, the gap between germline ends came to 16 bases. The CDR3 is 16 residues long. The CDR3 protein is CASSQRRGGGNQPQHF. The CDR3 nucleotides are TGCGCCAGCAGCCAGCGGAGGGGAGGGGGGAATCAGCCCCAGCATTTT.

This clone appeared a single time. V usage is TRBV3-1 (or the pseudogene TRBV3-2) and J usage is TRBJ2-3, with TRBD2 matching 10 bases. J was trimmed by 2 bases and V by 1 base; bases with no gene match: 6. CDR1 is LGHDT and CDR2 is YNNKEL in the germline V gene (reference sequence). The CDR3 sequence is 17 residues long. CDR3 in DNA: TGTGCCAGCAGCCAAGTCCCAGCGGGGGGGTACACAGATACGCAGTATTTT. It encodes CASSQVPAGGYTDTQYF.

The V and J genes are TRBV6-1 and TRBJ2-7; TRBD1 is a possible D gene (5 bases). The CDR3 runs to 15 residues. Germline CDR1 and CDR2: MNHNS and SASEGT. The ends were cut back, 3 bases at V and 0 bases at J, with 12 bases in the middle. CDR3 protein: CASSENRFRSYEQYF. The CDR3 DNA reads TGTGCCAGCAGTGAGAACAGGTTCCGCTCCTACGAGCAGTACTTC.

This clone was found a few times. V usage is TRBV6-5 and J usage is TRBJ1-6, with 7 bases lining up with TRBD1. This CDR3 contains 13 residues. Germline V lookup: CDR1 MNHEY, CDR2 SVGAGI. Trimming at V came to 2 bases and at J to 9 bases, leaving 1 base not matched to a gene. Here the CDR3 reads CASSYRGLSPLHF. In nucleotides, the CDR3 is TGTGCCAGCAGTTACAGGGGGCTTTCACCCCTCCACTTT.

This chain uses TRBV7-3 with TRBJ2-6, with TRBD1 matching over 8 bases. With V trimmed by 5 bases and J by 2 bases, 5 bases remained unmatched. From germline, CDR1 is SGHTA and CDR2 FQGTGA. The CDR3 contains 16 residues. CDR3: CASSPQGAPGANVLTF. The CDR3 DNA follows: TGTGCCAGCAGCCCCCAGGGGGCCCCTGGGGCCAACGTCCTGACTTTC.